This section outlines one TCR beta chain sequence together with its context. As yet, its antigen is unknown. Just one base apart from a much larger clone, this may be a read error. CDR3 size: 13 residues. The germline V gene encodes CDR1 SGHRS and CDR2 YFSETQ. The data derive from a study of CD8+CD57+ T cells in acquired aplastic anemia. Across the study: Mean DNA quantity obtained from sorted CD4+ and CD8+ cells was 3 to 4 ug. Regarding the study as a whole: In CD8+ cells, Simpson's diversity showed no significant difference between patients and controls.

According to the study, genomic DNA was the template for TCR beta VDJ and CDR3 profiling. Each CDR3 protein is one row after TCRdb ran MiXCR on the reads. The data show more than 150,000 distinct CDR3 sequences, with around 45% seen just once and under 3.5% held by the top ten. The chain couples TRBV5-1 to TRBJ2-1; D unresolved. This sequence originates from a human donor in good health. Sequencing was done on a sample of sorted CD4+, CD8+, or CD8+CD57+ T cells (not recorded which) from PBMCs. The CDR3 nucleotides are TGCGCCAGCAGCTTGGCTGCGTACAATGAGCAGTCCTTC. This codes for CASSLAAYNEQSF.